Here is one TCR beta chain with its context. Per the original methods: Reference gene primer amplification in the assay estimated nucleated cell counts. Assay used: immunoSEQ multiplex PCR; TCRdb lists only in-frame clones, some missing. Clone size and V and J calls were adopted from that table, with D and trimming inferred from the DNA. The sample has a few hundred thousand clones, approximately 86% seen once. The CDR3 is made up of 14 amino acids. Per the germline V gene, CDR1 is MGHDK and CDR2 is SYGVNS. Trimming cost V 9 bases and J 1 base; bases outside gene matches: 8. This entry belongs to a study of blood T cell repertoires in COVID-19. Study overall: There were acute and convalescent COVID-19 samples, and they came from the United States, Italy and Spain. From T cells, B-cell-depleted T cells, or PBMCs came the material, which was cDNA or gDNA.

Sequencing was carried out using peripheral blood. The TCR originated in a woman older than 75 with acute or convalescent COVID-19. The chain couples TRBV25-1 to TRBJ1-1; TRBD1 agrees at 7 bases. CDR3 nucleotide sequence: TGTGCCAGTCGCACAGGGGTCCCGAACACTGAAGCTTTCTTT. Protein product: CASRTGVPNTEAFF.